These T cell receptor beta chains were read from a single sample in a study of blood T cells in healthy people across ages. TCRdb called the 5' RACE reads again in MiXCR, with one record for every CDR3 protein. The data show about 1.5 million distinct CDR3 sequences, with 42% seen just once and under 5% held by the top ten. Source material: blood. These receptors were obtained from a woman aged 18-29 years in good health. Both conserved end residues are part of each CDR3. Each record gives: D gene, clone size, J gene, V gene, CDR3 DNA, CDR3 protein. A D gene is named only where the DNA matches it firmly. Where a row states a size, it is once, few, many or the class of an expanded clone; other rows omit it.

.,few,TRBJ1-2,TRBV20-1,TGCAGTGCTAGATCCCACGGAGCCGACTATGGCTACACCTTC,CSARSHGADYGYTF
.,few,TRBJ1-2,TRBV7-2,TGTGCCAGCAGTAACAGGATCCTCAGGGACTATGGCTACACCTTC,CASSNRILRDYGYTF
TRBD1,few,TRBJ2-7,TRBV6-5,TGTGCCAGCAGAACTCCTCAGGGACAGGGGTTGTTCGAGCAGTACTTC,CASRTPQGQGLFEQYF
TRBD2,.,TRBJ2-1,TRBV6-2/TRBV6-3,TGTGCCAGCAAGGGAGTAGCGGGCCGCAATGAGCAGTTCTTC,CASKGVAGRNEQFF
.,many,TRBJ2-3,TRBV4-1,TGCGCCAGCAGCCAATTTCTCACAGATACGCAGTATTTT,CASSQFLTDTQYF
TRBD2,.,TRBJ2-1,TRBV20-1,TGCAGTGCTAGAGGGGTGGCGCTAGCGGAGTTCTTC,CSARGVALAEFF
TRBD2,.,TRBJ2-1,TRBV20-1,TGCAGTGCTAGAGAGGTGCGCTTGACTAGCGGGAGGGAGCAGTTCTTC,CSAREVRLTSGREQFF
.,many,TRBJ2-7,TRBV27,TGTGCCAGCAGTTTATCTGCAGGGGACTACGAGCAGTACTTC,CASSLSAGDYEQYF
.,.,TRBJ2-3,TRBV4-2,TGTGCCAGCAGTCAAGGAATTGGGGGGGCTACTAGCACAGATACGCAGTATTTT,CASSQGIGGATSTDTQYF
.,.,TRBJ2-1,TRBV10-2,TGCGCCAGCAGTGAGGGGCTGCAATCCTACAATGAGCAGTTCTTC,CASSEGLQSYNEQFF
.,.,TRBJ2-5,TRBV28,TGTGCCAGCAGCCATAGGGCAGGCCAAGAGACCCAGTACTTC,CASSHRAGQETQYF
TRBD2,.,TRBJ2-1,TRBV4-3,TGCGCCAGCAGCCAAGATACCCGGCTAGCGGGGATCTACAATGAGCAGTTCTTC,CASSQDTRLAGIYNEQFF
.,.,TRBJ1-2,TRBV5-1,TGCGCCAGCGCGCCGCTCCCAGAGCGGGGCTACACCTTC,CASAPLPERGYTF
TRBD1,few,TRBJ1-2,TRBV6-5,TGTGCCAGCAGTAAGGGACAGGGTGGGTACTATGGCTACACCTTC,CASSKGQGGYYGYTF
TRBD1,.,TRBJ2-1,TRBV6-2/TRBV6-3,TGTGCCAGCAGTTACGGGGACAGGGACTACAATGAGCAGTTCTTC,CASSYGDRDYNEQFF
.,.,TRBJ1-2,TRBV7-2,TGTGCCAACAGCTCGCAGGGGTATGGCTACACCTTC,CANSSQGYGYTF
.,.,TRBJ2-5,TRBV6-5,TGTGCCAGCACCCACGGAAGATTTCGATTAGAGACCCAGTACTTC,CASTHGRFRLETQYF
TRBD1,.,TRBJ2-7,TRBV6-2/TRBV6-3,TGTGCCAGCAGCCCTCGCCCGGGACAGTGGTCCGACGAGCAGTACTTC,CASSPRPGQWSDEQYF
.,.,TRBJ2-7,TRBV12-3/TRBV12-4,TGTGCCAGCAGTTTTCGGGGGCTCGACGAGCAGTACTTC,CASSFRGLDEQYF
TRBD2,few,TRBJ2-2,TRBV6-2/TRBV6-3,TGTGCCAGCAGGGGGGGACTAGTGGAAACCGGGGAGCTGTTTTTT,CASRGGLVETGELFF
.,.,TRBJ2-1,TRBV6-2/TRBV6-3,TGTGCCAGCAGTTACTCGCCCCCCGGGGGAGTCTACAATGAGCAGTTCTTC,CASSYSPPGGVYNEQFF
TRBD1,.,TRBJ2-3,TRBV6-2/TRBV6-3,TGTGCCAGCAGTTACCACGGGACAGCAGATACGCAGTATTTT,CASSYHGTADTQYF
TRBD1,.,TRBJ1-5,TRBV2,TGTGCCAGCAGTCACGAAGGACAGGGGGAACAGCCCCAGCATTTT,CASSHEGQGEQPQHF
.,.,TRBJ1-1,TRBV5-1,TGCGCCAGCACTTGGGCCCCCGGGAACACTGAAGCTTTCTTT,CASTWAPGNTEAFF
.,.,TRBJ2-7,TRBV6-2/TRBV6-3,TGTGCCAGCAGTTACCACCCACAGGGTTCCCACGAGCAGTACTTC,CASSYHPQGSHEQYF